This note documents a single T cell receptor (beta chain) sequence. Antigen specificity is unknown. This sample stems from a study of T-cell memory formation after mild COVID-19. Trimming shortened V by 4 bases and J by 4 bases, and 7 bases separated the two germline ends. CDR3 length: 13 residues. Germline assignment: CDR1 KGHSH and CDR2 LQKENI. TCR alpha and TCR beta cDNA libraries with sample barcodes and UMIs came from 5'RACE using constant-segment primers. From the 5' RACE reads, TCRdb called clonotypes with MiXCR, one entry per CDR3 protein. The table lists roughly 250,000 distinct CDR3 sequences, approximately 15% of them singletons, with roughly a fifth in the top ten. Findings and caveats of the study: Among contracting clones, CD4+ were mainly CM/EM and CD8+ enriched in EMRA.

J is TRBJ2-2 and V is TRBV18; D uncertain. Sequenced sample: PBMCs or a T cell subset sorted from them (not recorded which). This clonotype originated in a man between 18 and 35 years old who had mild COVID-19 (a few samples of this study predate the infection). Cell type and time point are not known. The chain's CDR3 is CASSRLITGELFF. The DNA of the CDR3 is TGTGCCAGCTCACGGCTCATCACCGGGGAGCTGTTTTTT.